The 8 T cell receptor beta chains in this list originate from one sample, sequenced in a study of beta chain features in type 1 diabetes listed by TCRdb under 2018. What the authors observed across the whole study: In all four CD4+ subsets, TCRB CDR3 length was moderately but significantly shorter in type 1 diabetes patients.

Their target antigens are unknown. The library was made by the immunoSEQ multiplex PCR assay. The High Capacity cDNA Reverse Transcription Kit was used to reverse transcribe all of the isolated RNA, meaning that expressed TCRB transcripts were what got sequenced. Sourced from immuneACCESS, this table was stored by TCRdb with only in-frame sequences that have V and J called. A share of the clones is absent; for the studies checked, an unresolved V gene accounts for under half, and the remainder has no known explanation. Counted in this sample were around 300,000 clones; approximately 15% of them appeared once. The ten largest make up less than 0.02% of the sample. Material: naive CD4+ T cells from blood. Reading the label with the study, this specimen's cell subset or site is: true naive CD4+ T cells. Source of these receptors: a young man with type 1 diabetes.

The chain employs TRBV18 and TRBJ1-3; a possible D gene is TRBD1 (5 bases). The CDR3 is 15 residues long. The germline V and J ends were trimmed by 1 base and 0 bases, with 7 bases remaining between them. CDR1 is KGHSH, CDR2 LQKENI, per germline. The CDR3 nucleotides are TGTGCCAGCTCACCACGACAGCGCTCTGGAAACACCATATATTTT. Translated, it gives CASSPRQRSGNTIYF.

The CDR3 loop is CASRYNAGVVYEQYF. The CDR3 DNA reads as TGTGCCAGCAGGTACAATGCGGGAGTGGTATACGAGCAGTACTTC. The chain has TRBV6-5 and TRBJ2-7, with TRBD2 matching 7 bases. The junction had 12 bases not matched to a gene; V was cut back by 6 bases and J by 4 bases. The germline V gene has CDR1 MNHEY and CDR2 SVGAGI. The CDR3 has 15 amino acids.

The rearrangement links TRBV9 to TRBJ2-3; D uncertain. Germline assignment: CDR1 SGDLS and CDR2 YYNGEE. CDR3 length: 14 residues. The germline V and J ends were trimmed by 0 bases and 6 bases, with 11 bases remaining between them. This chain's CDR3 is CASSVALASDTQYF. The CDR3 DNA sequence: TGTGCCAGCAGCGTAGCTTTGGCATCCGATACGCAGTATTTT.

V gene TRBV2 combines with J gene TRBJ2-7; 7 positions match TRBD2. Losses at the gene ends were 3 bases for V and 11 bases for J; bases not matched to a gene: 7. The CDR3 sequence is 12 residues long. The germline gives CDR1 SNHLY, CDR2 FYNNEI. CDR3 sequence: CASSERLAGEYF. As DNA, the CDR3 is TGTGCCAGCAGTGAGCGTCTTGCGGGGGAGTACTTC.

V is TRBV5-6 and J is TRBJ2-3; TRBD2 matches at 8 bases. This CDR3 has 16 amino acids. Trimming cost V 0 bases and J 1 base; bases outside gene matches: 4. Germline lookup yields CDR1 SGHDT and CDR2 YYEEEE. The CDR3 is CASSLVSGGRTDTQYF. DNA of the CDR3: TGTGCCAGCAGCTTGGTAAGCGGGGGCCGCACAGATACGCAGTATTTT.

This clone was detected a few times. The CDR3 spells CASSGTGRNQPQHF. The DNA of the CDR3 is TGTGCCAGCAGCGGGACAGGCCGCAATCAGCCCCAGCATTTT. The chain joins TRBV2 to TRBJ1-5; 8 positions agree with TRBD1. This CDR3 region has 14 residues. V lost 6 bases and J lost 2; bases outside the gene matches: 3. Germline CDR1 and CDR2: SNHLY and FYNNEI. Filled out from reference TRBV2 and TRBJ1-5, the complete variable domain reads EPEVTQTPSHQVTQMGQEVILRCVPISNHLYFYWYRQILGQKVEFLVSFYNNEISEKSEIFDDQFSVERPDGSNFTLKIRSTKLEDSAMYFCASSGTGRNQPQHFGDGTRLSIL.

This sequence joins TRBV18 and TRBJ2-7; 12 nucleotides match TRBD2. In germline, CDR1 is KGHSH, CDR2 LQKENI. Trimming at V came to 6 bases and at J to 0 bases, leaving 15 bases not matched to a gene. This CDR3 has 19 amino acids. The CDR3 spells CASSSPGLAGRTSSYEQYF. The CDR3 DNA reads as TGTGCCAGCTCCTCCCCCGGACTAGCGGGACGGACGAGCTCCTACGAGCAGTACTTC.

This clone showed up just a few times. The chain combines TRBV29-1 with TRBJ1-3, with D hard to call. Per the germline V gene, CDR1 is SQVTM and CDR2 is ANQGSEA. The CDR3 loop spans 12 amino acids. V lost 4 bases and J 0 bases, leaving 4 bases between the germline ends. This chain's CDR3 is CSVGSSGNTIYF. DNA of the CDR3: TGCAGCGTTGGGAGCTCTGGAAACACCATATATTTT.